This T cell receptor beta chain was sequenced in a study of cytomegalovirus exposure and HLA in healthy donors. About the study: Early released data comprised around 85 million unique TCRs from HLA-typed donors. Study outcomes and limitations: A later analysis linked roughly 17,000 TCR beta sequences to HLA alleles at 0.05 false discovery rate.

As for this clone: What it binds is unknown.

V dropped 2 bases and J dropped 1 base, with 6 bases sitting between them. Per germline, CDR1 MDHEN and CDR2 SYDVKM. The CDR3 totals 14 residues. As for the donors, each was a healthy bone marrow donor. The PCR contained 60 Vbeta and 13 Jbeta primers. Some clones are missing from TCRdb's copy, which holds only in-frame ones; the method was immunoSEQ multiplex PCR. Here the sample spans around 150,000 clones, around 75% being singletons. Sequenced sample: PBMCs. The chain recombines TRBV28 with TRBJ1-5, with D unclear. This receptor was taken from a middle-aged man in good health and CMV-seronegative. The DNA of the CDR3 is TGTGCCAGCAGTTTAAGACAAAGCAATCAGCCCCAGCATTTT. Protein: CASSLRQSNQPQHF.